This is a list of T cell receptor beta chains from one sample in a study of chemoradiotherapy in HPV16-positive cancers. Method: immunoSEQ multiplex PCR; TCRdb's copy keeps in-frame clones and lacks some. The sample includes thousands of clones, about three quarters seen only once; the top ten take approximately 32%. This specimen was taken from a patient who underwent chemoradiotherapy. The receptors derive from a human donor with HPV-associated anogenital cancer. The CDR3 runs from the conserved cysteine through the conserved F or W. The D gene is left open where the match is weak. Rows give clone size only sometimes, using once, few, many, or a class for an expanded clone.

cdr3_aa	cdr3_nt	clone_size	v_call	j_call	d_call
CASSLFGTSGTSSYEQYF	TGTGCCAGCAGTTTATTCGGGACTAGCGGTACTAGCTCCTACGAGCAGTACTTC	-	TRBV28	TRBJ2-7	TRBD2
CASMYRLSTDTQYF	TGTGCCAGCATGTACAGGCTCAGCACAGATACGCAGTATTTT	-	TRBV6-1	TRBJ2-3	-
CSVMTGPTEAFF	TGCAGCGTGATGACGGGTCCCACTGAAGCTTTCTTT	few	TRBV29-1	TRBJ1-1	-
CASSIGGTGANVLTF	TGTGCCAGTAGTATAGGTGGGACTGGGGCCAACGTCCTGACTTTC	once	TRBV19	TRBJ2-6	-
CASSPTGARGEKLFF	TGTGCCAGCAGTCCAACAGGGGCCCGAGGAGAAAAACTGTTTTTT	-	TRBV7-3	TRBJ1-4	TRBD1
CSVESRLAREQYF	TGCAGCGTTGAAAGTAGGCTAGCTCGCGAGCAGTACTTC	-	TRBV29-1	TRBJ2-7	-
CASSWSGYTDTQYF	TGTGCCAGCAGTTGGAGCGGATACACAGATACGCAGTATTTT	-	TRBV28	TRBJ2-3	-
CAWEGTYNSPLHF	TGTGCCTGGGAAGGGACGTATAATTCACCCCTCCACTTT	few	TRBV30	TRBJ1-6	-
CASSQGAPGGYNEQFF	TGCGCCAGCAGCCAAGGGGCCCCCGGAGGATACAATGAGCAGTTCTTC	-	TRBV4-3	TRBJ2-1	-
CASSIQGAPTDTQYF	TGCGCCAGCAGCATTCAGGGGGCGCCCACAGATACGCAGTATTTT	-	TRBV5-1	TRBJ2-3	TRBD1
CASSPTSGPGLYNEQFF	TGTGCCAGCAGTCCGACTAGCGGGCCAGGGCTTTACAATGAGCAGTTCTTC	-	TRBV25-1	TRBJ2-1	TRBD2
CASSIEGQKNTEAFF	TGCGCCAGCAGCATAGAGGGACAGAAGAACACTGAAGCTTTCTTT	-	TRBV5-1	TRBJ1-1	TRBD1
CASSFGGGRQETQYF	TGCGCCAGCAGCTTTGGGGGGGGGCGCCAAGAGACCCAGTACTTC	-	TRBV5-1	TRBJ2-5	-
CASSYIAEFSYNEQFF	TGTGCCAGCAGTTATATAGCGGAATTCTCCTACAATGAGCAGTTCTTC	-	TRBV6-5	TRBJ2-1	-
CASSLGLGPYNEQFF	TGTGCCAGCAGCTTAGGTTTAGGCCCCTACAATGAGCAGTTCTTC	-	TRBV7-2	TRBJ2-1	-
CASSLSGTGGGQPQHF	TGTGCCAGTAGTCTCTCCGGGACAGGGGGTGGACAGCCCCAGCATTTT	-	TRBV19	TRBJ1-5	TRBD1
CASSQTLGGTGELFF	TGTGCCAGCAGTCAAACCCTGGGGGGCACCGGGGAGCTGTTTTTT	-	TRBV6-1	TRBJ2-2	-
CASSPGFTDTQYF	TGTGCCAGCAGCCCGGGTTTCACAGATACGCAGTATTTT	-	TRBV7-6	TRBJ2-3	-
CASSLGLRPSNQPQHF	TGTGCCAGCAGCTTGGGACTGAGACCCAGCAATCAGCCCCAGCATTTT	once	TRBV5-5	TRBJ1-5	-
CASSSGQNSPLHF	TGTGCCAGCAGCTCTGGACAGAATTCACCCCTCCACTTT	few	TRBV7-2	TRBJ1-6	-
CAWSVGTHSSYEQYF	TGTGCCTGGAGTGTAGGGACGCACAGCTCCTACGAGCAGTACTTC	-	TRBV30	TRBJ2-7	-
CASSLAGSLYGNTIYF	TGCGCCAGCAGCTTGGCCGGGAGCCTCTACGGAAACACCATATATTTT	-	TRBV5-1	TRBJ1-3	-
CASTGEDYGYTF	TGTGCCAGCACGGGTGAGGACTATGGCTACACCTTC	-	TRBV2	TRBJ1-2	-
CASSSPGGLSYEQYF	TGTGCCAGCAGCTCCCCGGGGGGCCTCTCCTACGAGCAGTACTTC	-	TRBV11-2	TRBJ2-7	-
CASKSSGRIYNEQFF	TGTGCCAGTAAAAGTAGCGGGAGGATCTACAATGAGCAGTTCTTC	-	TRBV19	TRBJ2-1	TRBD2
CSARDLTEQYF	TGCAGTGCTAGAGATCTTACCGAGCAGTACTTC	-	TRBV20-1	TRBJ2-7	-
CASSQDLLGGSPSQLYNEQFF	TGCGCCAGCAGCCAAGATCTATTGGGTGGGAGTCCCTCCCAGCTTTACAATGAGCAGTTCTTC	-	TRBV4-3	TRBJ2-1	-
CASRQGAGRTNEQFF	TGTGCCAGCAGACAGGGGGCGGGTCGAACCAATGAGCAGTTCTTC	-	TRBV6-1	TRBJ2-1	TRBD1
CASSPAGLNTEAFF	TGTGCCAGCAGTCCGGCGGGACTGAACACTGAAGCTTTCTTT	-	TRBV28	TRBJ1-1	-
CASSIDGGAGDTQYF	TGTGCCAGTAGTATAGACGGGGGGGCCGGAGATACGCAGTATTTT	once	TRBV19	TRBJ2-3	TRBD2
CASSQEEGLGSDTQYF	TGTGCCAGCAGCCAAGAGGAGGGGTTAGGGTCAGATACGCAGTATTTT	-	TRBV4-2	TRBJ2-3	-
CASSLSSLAKNIQYF	TGTGCCAGCAGTTTATCAAGTCTAGCCAAAAACATTCAGTACTTC	few	TRBV27	TRBJ2-4	-
CASRVGGLTDTQYF	TGTGCCAGCAGGGTAGGGGGTTTAACAGATACGCAGTATTTT	-	TRBV6-1	TRBJ2-3	-
CASSFGVGGSPATDTQYF	TGCGCCAGCAGCTTTGGGGTGGGGGGATCACCTGCCACAGATACGCAGTATTTT	-	TRBV5-1	TRBJ2-3	-
CASSVSTGQETQYF	TGTGCCAGCAGCGTAAGCACAGGCCAAGAGACCCAGTACTTC	-	TRBV9	TRBJ2-5	-
CASSLFGDSYEQYF	TGTGCCAGCAGCTTATTCGGCGATTCCTACGAGCAGTACTTC	-	TRBV11-2	TRBJ2-7	-
CALFGFPYNEQFF	TGTGCCCTCTTCGGTTTTCCCTACAATGAGCAGTTCTTC	-	TRBV30	TRBJ2-1	-
CASRTQGALEYGYTF	TGTGCCAGCAGAACCCAGGGGGCGCTGGAATATGGCTACACCTTC	-	TRBV28	TRBJ1-2	TRBD1
CASSPGFQYNEQFF	TGTGCCAGTAGTCCAGGTTTTCAGTACAATGAGCAGTTCTTC	once	TRBV19	TRBJ2-1	-
CASSLAAIYTDTQYF	TGTGCCAGCAGTTTAGCGGCCATATACACAGATACGCAGTATTTT	few	TRBV27	TRBJ2-3	-
CAITKRGKNTGELFF	TGTGCCATCACTAAGCGGGGGAAGAACACCGGGGAGCTGTTTTTT	-	TRBV2	TRBJ2-2	TRBD2
CASSPDSLPQHF	TGTGCCAGCAGCCCAGACTCCCTTCCCCAGCATTTT	-	TRBV7-9	TRBJ1-5	-
CASSHGQGNEQFF	TGTGCCAGCAGCCATGGACAGGGCAATGAGCAGTTCTTC	-	TRBV14	TRBJ2-1	TRBD1
CASGGQGGPGELFF	TGTGCCAGCGGGGGACAGGGAGGACCCGGGGAGCTGTTTTTT	-	TRBV7-9	TRBJ2-2	TRBD1
CASSPRTGQDTQYF	TGCGCCAGCAGCCCCAGGACAGGACAAGATACGCAGTATTTT	-	TRBV5-1	TRBJ2-3	TRBD1
CASSLDLVTEAFF	TGTGCCAGCAGCTTAGATCTGGTCACTGAAGCTTTCTTT	-	TRBV7-8	TRBJ1-1	-
CASSLFRGRVQETQYF	TGTGCCAGCAGCTTGTTTCGCGGGAGGGTCCAAGAGACCCAGTACTTC	-	TRBV5-6	TRBJ2-5	TRBD2
CASSQGQYNKNTEAFF	TGCGCCAGCAGCCAAGGACAGTACAACAAGAACACTGAAGCTTTCTTT	hyperexpanded	TRBV4-1	TRBJ1-1	-